This TCR beta chain stems from a study of T-cell reconstitution after alpha-beta-depleted transplantation in children. Study-wide results and caveats: Hyperexpanded clones declined; after one year, newly produced T cells mostly supplied diversity. Some patients showed high day-60 TCRbeta diversity, which derived from surviving recipient T cells and thymic progenitors. Expanded clones from the graft, numbering several hundred, reportedly supplied alpha-beta T cells about two months after transplant.

CDR1 and CDR2 (germline): LNHNV, YYDKDF (reference sequence). The V end was cut by 0 bases, the J end by 7 bases, with 13 bases between. This CDR3 has 15 amino acids. This clonotype has ten or more counts. Its antigen is unidentified. Unique molecular identifiers were incorporated during preparation of the TCRbeta library. Via MiXCR, TCRdb re-called the PCR reads, giving one row per CDR3 protein. Seen here are some 140,000 distinct CDR3 sequences, about a tenth observed once, and the top ten hold about 25%. The J gene is TRBJ2-1, the V gene TRBV15, with D perhaps matching TRBD1 (6 bases). Sample: PBMCs, mostly from graft donor cells, taken 180 days after TCRalphabeta/CD19-depleted stem cell transplant. This TCR came from a girl under two years old who had a stem cell transplant for combined immunodeficiency, so the T cells may come from the graft donor. CDR3 in amino acids: CATSRETLRGNEQFF. CDR3 DNA: TGTGCCACCAGCAGAGAGACCCTCAGGGGTAATGAGCAGTTCTTC.